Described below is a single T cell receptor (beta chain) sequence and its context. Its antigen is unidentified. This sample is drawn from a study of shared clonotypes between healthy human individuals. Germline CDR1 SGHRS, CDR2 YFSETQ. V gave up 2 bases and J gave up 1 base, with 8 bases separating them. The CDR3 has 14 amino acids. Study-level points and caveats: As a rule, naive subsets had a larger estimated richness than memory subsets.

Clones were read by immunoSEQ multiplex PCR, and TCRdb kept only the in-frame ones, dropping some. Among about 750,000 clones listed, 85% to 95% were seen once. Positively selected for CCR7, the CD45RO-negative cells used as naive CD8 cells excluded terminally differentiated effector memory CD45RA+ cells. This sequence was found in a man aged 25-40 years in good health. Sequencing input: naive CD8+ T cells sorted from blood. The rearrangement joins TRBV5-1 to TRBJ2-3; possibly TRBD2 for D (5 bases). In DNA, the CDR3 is TGCGCCAGCAGCTTAATGGAGGGCACAGATACGCAGTATTTT. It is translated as CASSLMEGTDTQYF. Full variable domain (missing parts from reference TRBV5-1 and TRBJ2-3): KAGVTQTPRYLIKTRGQQVTLSCSPISGHRSVSWYQQTPGQGLQFLFEYFSETQRNKGNFPGRFSGRQFSNSRSEMNVSTLELGDSALYLCASSLMEGTDTQYFGPGTRLTVL.